The 9 T cell receptor beta chains reported below all come from one sample, sequenced in a study of cytomegalovirus exposure and HLA in healthy donors. Primers for the PCR totalled 60 Vbeta and 13 Jbeta. TCRdb's table, derived via immunoSEQ multiplex PCR, lists solely in-frame clones and lacks some. This table holds about 150,000 clones, 70% to 80% found once. Sequencing used PBMCs. All receptors derive from a young man in good health and CMV-seropositive.

V gene TRBV7-2 combines with J gene TRBJ2-7; D is perhaps TRBD2 (6 bases). The CDR3 contains 16 residues. V was trimmed by 3 bases and J by 4 bases, leaving 19 bases between them. Per the germline V gene, CDR1 is SGHTA and CDR2 is FQGNSA. CDR3 sequence reads: CASSFQSGRSAYEQYF. CDR3 DNA sequence: TGTGCCAGCAGCTTTCAAAGTGGGAGGTCCGCGTACGAGCAGTACTTC.

The CDR3 loop reads CASSQGQYQETQYF. CDR3 DNA: TGTGCCAGCAGCCAGGGACAGTACCAAGAGACCCAGTACTTC. This chain uses TRBV5-4 with TRBJ2-5; TRBD1 agrees at 7 bases. Germline CDR1 SGHNT, CDR2 YYREEE (reference sequence). This CDR3 spans 14 amino acids. V was clipped by 4 bases and J by 0 bases; unmatched bases: 3.

The chain links TRBV5-6 to TRBJ1-6; weak D call: TRBD1 (5 bases). CDR3 size: 13 residues. Deletions cut 4 bases from V and 8 bases from J, with 10 bases between. Germline assignment: CDR1 SGHDT and CDR2 YYEEEE. The CDR3: CASSPGLYSPLHF. The CDR3 bases are TGTGCCAGCAGCCCAGGGCTTTATTCACCCCTCCACTTT.

This clone was detected a few times. The CDR3 reads CASSYSWQRSYNEQFF. The CDR3 DNA follows: TGTGCCAGCAGTTACTCATGGCAACGCTCCTACAATGAGCAGTTCTTC. The V gene is TRBV6-5, the J gene TRBJ2-1; D unclear. In germline, CDR1 is MNHEY, CDR2 SVGAGI. V was cut by 0 bases and J by 0 bases, with 9 bases left in between. The CDR3 runs to 16 residues.

The rearrangement links TRBV9 to TRBJ2-3; D remains ambiguous. The CDR3 consists of 13 residues. Trimming cost V 3 bases and J 6 bases, with 11 bases left between them. CDR1 is SGDLS, CDR2 YYNGEE, per germline. DNA of the CDR3: TGTGCCAGCAGCGACCCGTTGAGGGATACGCAGTATTTT. Translated, it gives CASSDPLRDTQYF.

V is TRBV15 and J is TRBJ2-1, with a possible D match to TRBD2 (6 bases). V was shortened by 0 bases and J by 0 bases, with 12 bases between the two germline ends. Germline V CDR1 and CDR2: LNHNV, YYDKDF (reference sequence). The CDR3 spans 17 residues. The CDR3 coding sequence is TGTGCCACCAGCAGAGAGTCGCGGGGTAGCTCCTACAATGAGCAGTTCTTC. It encodes CATSRESRGSSYNEQFF.

V and J are TRBV4-1 and TRBJ2-1, with TRBD2 matching 7 bases. Losses at the gene ends were 1 base for V and 5 bases for J; bases not matched to a gene: 5. The V gene's germline CDR1 is MGHRA and CDR2 YSYEKL. CDR3 length equals 15 residues. The CDR3 DNA reads TGCGCCAGCAGCCAAGCCGGGAGGTCACACAATGAGCAGTTCTTC. It yields the protein CASSQAGRSHNEQFF.

The J gene is TRBJ1-2, the V gene TRBV19, with 8 bases lining up with TRBD1. Looked up from germline, CDR1 is LNHDA and CDR2 is SQIVND (reference sequence). There are 16 residues in the CDR3. V trimming: 8 bases; J trimming: 6 bases; junction bases outside the gene matches: 17. The CDR3 sequence: CASLPPPGRGQDGYTF. The CDR3 DNA is TGTGCCAGTTTACCTCCCCCGGGCAGGGGGCAGGATGGCTACACCTTC.

The chain uses TRBV29-1 and TRBJ1-4, with TRBD1 as a possible D gene (5 bases). V lost 4 bases and J 6 bases, leaving 6 bases between the germline ends. CDR3 size: 11 residues. CDR1 and CDR2 from the germline V gene are SQVTM and ANQGSEA. CDR3 nucleotides: TGCAGCGTTGTAGGGGATGAAAAACTGTTTTTT. This gives the protein CSVVGDEKLFF.